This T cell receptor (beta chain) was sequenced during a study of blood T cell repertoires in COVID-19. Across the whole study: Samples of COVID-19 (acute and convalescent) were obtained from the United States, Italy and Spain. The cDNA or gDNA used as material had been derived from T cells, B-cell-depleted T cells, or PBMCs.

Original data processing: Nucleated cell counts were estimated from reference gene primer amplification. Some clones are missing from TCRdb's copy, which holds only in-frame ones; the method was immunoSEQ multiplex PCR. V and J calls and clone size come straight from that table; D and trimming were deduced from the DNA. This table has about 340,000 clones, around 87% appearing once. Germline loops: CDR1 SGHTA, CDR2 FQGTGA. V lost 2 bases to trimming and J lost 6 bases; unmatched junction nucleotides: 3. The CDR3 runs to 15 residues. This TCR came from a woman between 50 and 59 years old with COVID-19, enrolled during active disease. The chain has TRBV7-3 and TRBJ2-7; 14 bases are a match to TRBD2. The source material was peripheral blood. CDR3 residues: CASSLGGLAGAEQYF. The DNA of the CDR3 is TGTGCCAGCAGCTTAGGGGGACTAGCGGGAGCCGAGCAGTACTTC.